The entry below gives a single T cell receptor beta chain sequence along with its context. A read error may explain this, as a much larger clone is one base away. The investigators amplified TCR beta CDR3 regions from RNA transcripts. Initially, a first-round RT-PCR of the TCR CDR3 employed the HTBI primer set. TCRdb ran MiXCR on the multiplex PCR reads and lists one entry per CDR3 protein. The data contain approximately 410,000 distinct CDR3 sequences, approximately 13% of them singletons. This sample was included in a study of T cells in Graves' hyperthyroidism and ophthalmopathy. Patients between 18 and 65 years old had hyperthyroidism, newly diagnosed and lasting under 2 months. The CDR3 spans 16 residues. Per germline, CDR1 PRHDT and CDR2 FYEKMQ (reference sequence).

The gene calls are TRBV13 and TRBJ2-3; 12 positions match TRBD2. This TCR came from a woman under 30 with Graves' hyperthyroidism. The sample comprised blood. CDR3 amino acids: CASSSSRLAGADTQCF. In nucleotides, the CDR3 is TGTGCCAGCAGTTCCTCCCGACTAGCGGGAGCAGATACGCAGTGTTTT.